This T cell receptor (beta chain) was recorded in a study of blood T cell repertoires in COVID-19 (dated by TCRdb to 2019 to 2021). In terms of the full investigation: Samples covering the acute and convalescent phases of COVID-19 were provided by collaborators in the United States, Italy and Spain. The prospective study material was composed of cDNA or gDNA derived from T cells, B-cell-depleted T cells, or PBMCs. Subjects who had been exposed to COVID-19, were actively infected with it, or had recovered from it provided the deeply sampled blood TCRbeta repertoires that made up the dataset. The repertoires were released in a freely available public database meant as a resource for research on the immune response to SARS-CoV-2. Samples were obtained from the ongoing ImmuneRACE study (first 160 participants) and from 1,254 subjects provided by 6 global collaborators. A de-identified subject ID, COVID-19 status, age in years and sex were almost always included in the sample metadata. Where HLA class I and class II types were available, the types were taken from metadata supplied by the sample provider, not from assay-based typing. The investigation overall reported the following: Clinical and demographic metadata were provided uncurated, with the amount varying by source and participant.

Note on this clone: It has no known antigen specificity. Base qualities are not at hand, and no much larger clone is one base apart.

Between the V and J ends, shortened by 0 bases and 4 bases respectively, the junction contains 16 bases. CDR1 and CDR2 are read off the germline V gene (reference sequence) as GTSNPN and SVGIG. The CDR3 runs 16 amino acids, cysteine and phenylalanine included. Just the 48-base CDR3 DNA is kept, in frame starting at base 1. TCRbeta CDR3 regions were amplified from genomic DNA using the immunoSEQ Assay, a bias-controlled multiplex PCR. In the authors' own workflow: The number of nucleated cells in each sample was estimated by amplification of reference gene primers within the assay. To quantify the absolute abundance of each unique TCRbeta CDR3 rearrangement, sequence reads were collapsed and filtered. For each sample, productive Simpson clonality was calculated as the square root of Simpson's diversity index across productive rearrangements. TCRdb's version of the immuneACCESS table is confined to in-frame rearrangements and falls short of the full clone set. An unresolved V gene accounts for under half of the shortfall where checked; the remainder is of unknown origin. The V and J calls and clone size are taken from that table; D and trimming were inferred from the DNA. This sample has fewer than 130,000 clones in its table, and nearly 90% of those were observed once. Of the sample, around 4.9% is held by the ten largest clones.

Each collaborating institution followed its own protocols to collect whole blood in K2EDTA tubes. For TCRbeta analysis, collaborators shipped samples in one of three forms: frozen whole blood, isolated PBMCs, or DNA extracted from either of those sample types. The rearranged chain carries TRBV30 and TRBJ1-3; TRBD1 might be the D gene, on 5 matching bases. The receptor comes from a human donor in a cohort sampled during active COVID-19. The specimen sequenced was peripheral blood. CDR3 loop: CAWSVVSGRGGNTIYF. The DNA is as follows: TGTGCCTGGAGTGTGGTCTCGGGGAGGGGAGGAAACACCATATATTTT.